This T cell receptor beta chain was profiled in a study of human T cells and chemical hapten exposure. Germline V gene lookup returns CDR1 SQVTM and CDR2 ANQGSEA. Between the trimmed V and J ends, which lost 8 bases and 6 bases, there was a span of 20 bases. CDR3 size: 14 residues. Time point noted: pre-sensitization, week 0. Treatment of the sample: therapeutic diphenylcyclopropenone sensitization with weekly scalp DPC. This clonotype has just a few counts. TCRdb reprocessed the RACE reads via MiXCR and lists one record per CDR3 protein. The repertoire holds under 200,000 distinct CDR3 sequences, with approximately 31% as singletons.

Sample: whole blood, taken in connection with sensitization to the hapten diphenylcyclopropenone (DPC). The receptor's source is a woman between 25 and 40 years old with alopecia areata. Some clones in this sample may be carry-over from other donors' samples. The chain is built from TRBV29-1 and TRBJ2-1; D unclear. The chain's CDR3 is CSLLKASVGNEQFF. The CDR3 DNA reads TGCAGCTTGCTAAAAGCTTCTGTCGGCAATGAGCAGTTCTTC.